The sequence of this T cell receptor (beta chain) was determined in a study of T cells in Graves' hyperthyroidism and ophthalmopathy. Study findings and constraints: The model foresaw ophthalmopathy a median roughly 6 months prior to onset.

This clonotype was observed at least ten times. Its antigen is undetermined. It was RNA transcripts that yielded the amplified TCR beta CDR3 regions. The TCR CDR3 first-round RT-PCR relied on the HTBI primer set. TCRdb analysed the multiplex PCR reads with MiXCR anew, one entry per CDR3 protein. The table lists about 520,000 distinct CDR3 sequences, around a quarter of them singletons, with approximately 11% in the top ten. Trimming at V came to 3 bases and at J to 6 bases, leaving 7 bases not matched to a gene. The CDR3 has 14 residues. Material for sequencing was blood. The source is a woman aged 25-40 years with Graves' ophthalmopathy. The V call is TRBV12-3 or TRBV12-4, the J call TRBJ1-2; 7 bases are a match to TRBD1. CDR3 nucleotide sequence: TGTGCCAGCAGTTTTTTGTCAGGGGGAGATGGCTACACCTTC. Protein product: CASSFLSGGDGYTF.